Listed below are T cell receptor beta chains from one sample, sequenced in a study of cytomegalovirus exposure and HLA in healthy donors. TCRdb's copy holds only in-frame clones and misses some; the assay was immunoSEQ multiplex PCR. Of some 95,000 clones detected, roughly 70% appear once; the ten largest clones hold under 2.5%. Input material: PBMCs. These receptors were taken from a man under 40 in good health and CMV-seronegative. The CDR3 runs from the conserved cysteine through the conserved F or W. D genes are given only for firm matches. Clone size appears in some rows only: once, few, many, or a class for an expanded clone.

TRBV29-1,NA,13,TRBJ1-3,NA,TGCAGCGTTGAGCAGGGGACTGGAAACACCATATATTTT,CSVEQGTGNTIYF
TRBV9,NA,14,TRBJ2-5,NA,TGTGCCAGCAGCTCCGGGATAGTAAAGGAGACCCAGTACTTC,CASSSGIVKETQYF
TRBV15,TRBD2,15,TRBJ2-1,NA,TGTGCCACCAGCACCCTGACTAGCGAGTACAATGAGCAGTTCTTC,CATSTLTSEYNEQFF
TRBV10-2,NA,12,TRBJ2-1,NA,TGCGCCAGCAGTGAATACAGGGTGAAACAGTTCTTC,CASSEYRVKQFF
TRBV30,NA,11,TRBJ1-3,NA,TGTGCCTGGAGCTTGGGAAACACCATATATTTT,CAWSLGNTIYF
TRBV11-3,NA,15,TRBJ2-7,NA,TGTGCCAGCAGCTTAAGGTCGGAGGGCTCCTACGAGCAGTACTTC,CASSLRSEGSYEQYF
TRBV4-3,NA,13,TRBJ2-7,NA,TGCGCCAGCAGTTCCTCCGGGGAGCTCGAGCAGTACTTC,CASSSSGELEQYF
TRBV30,TRBD1,16,TRBJ1-1,NA,TGTGCCTGGAGCGACAGGGGGACAGGCCCTTACACTGAGGCTTTCTTT,CAWSDRGTGPYTEAFF
TRBV7-2,TRBD1,16,TRBJ1-2,NA,TGTGCCAGCAGCGGGGGGGACAGGGGGTTTAACTATGGCTACACCTTC,CASSGGDRGFNYGYTF
TRBV4-2,TRBD2,15,TRBJ2-1,NA,TGTGCCAGCAGCCCCCGTACTAGCGGGATTAATGAGCAGTTCTTC,CASSPRTSGINEQFF
TRBV28,NA,14,TRBJ2-3,NA,TGTGCCGTAGTAGCGTCCTTGGGCACAGATACGCAGTATTTT,CAVVASLGTDTQYF
TRBV11-2,NA,16,TRBJ2-7,NA,TGTGCCAGCAGCTCCACACGGGGTCTGAAGATCTACGAGCAGTACTTC,CASSSTRGLKIYEQYF
TRBV4-1,TRBD1,14,TRBJ1-1,NA,TGCGCCAGCAGCCAATGGACAGGGAACACTGAAGCTTTCTTT,CASSQWTGNTEAFF
TRBV7-9,NA,14,TRBJ2-3,NA,TGTGCCAGCAGCTTAGCGCTGGGCGGGAATACGCAGTATTTT,CASSLALGGNTQYF
TRBV7-8,NA,14,TRBJ2-2,NA,TGTGCCAGCAGCTCGCCGGGATTCACCGGGGAGCTGTTTTTT,CASSSPGFTGELFF
TRBV6-6,NA,15,TRBJ2-5,NA,TGTGCCAGCAGCCGCCGGACAGAAGCCCTCGGGGCCCAGTACTTC,CASSRRTEALGAQYF
TRBV10-3,TRBD2,14,TRBJ2-5,once,TGTGCCATCAGAGGGACTAGCGCACAAGAGACCCAGTACTTC,CAIRGTSAQETQYF
TRBV30,NA,12,TRBJ2-7,once,TGTGCCTGGAAACAGTGGGCCACCGAGCAGTACTTC,CAWKQWATEQYF
TRBV11-2,NA,14,TRBJ1-2,NA,TGTGCCAGCAGCTCCACAACAGGGAACTATGGCTACACCTTC,CASSSTTGNYGYTF
TRBV19,TRBD1,14,TRBJ2-7,NA,TGTGCCAGTAGTATGGGACAGGGGGACTACGAGCAGTACTTC,CASSMGQGDYEQYF
TRBV9,TRBD2,15,TRBJ2-5,NA,TGTGCCAGCAGCGAGGGGACTAGCGTTGCGGAGACCCAGTACTTC,CASSEGTSVAETQYF
TRBV5-6,TRBD1,15,TRBJ1-1,once,TGTGCCAGCAGCGAGACCAGGGGGATGAACACTGAAGCTTTCTTT,CASSETRGMNTEAFF
TRBV4-1,NA,17,TRBJ1-2,NA,TGCGCCAGCAGCCAACACATTTCGGGGAGAGTGGTCTATGGCTACACCTTC,CASSQHISGRVVYGYTF
TRBV19,NA,15,TRBJ1-5,NA,TGTGCCAGTAGTATAGCGGGGGATAGCAATCAGCCCCAGCATTTT,CASSIAGDSNQPQHF
TRBV4-1,NA,14,TRBJ2-7,NA,TGCGCCAGCAGCCAAGATGAACGGAGCGGAGAGCAGTACTTC,CASSQDERSGEQYF
TRBV6-1,TRBD2,13,TRBJ2-7,once,TGTGCCAGCAGTGCTGGGGGGGGATACGAGCAGTACTTC,CASSAGGGYEQYF
TRBV6-5,NA,14,TRBJ1-1,once,TGTGCCAGCAGTTACTCGCGAGGGAACACTGAAGCTTTCTTT,CASSYSRGNTEAFF
TRBV6-1,TRBD1,14,TRBJ2-7,NA,TGTGCCAGCAGTGGACAGACAGGGTCCTACGAGCAGTACTTC,CASSGQTGSYEQYF
TRBV9,NA,11,TRBJ2-5,few,TGTGTTTCAGGGGCTCAAGAGACCCAGTACTTC,CVSGAQETQYF